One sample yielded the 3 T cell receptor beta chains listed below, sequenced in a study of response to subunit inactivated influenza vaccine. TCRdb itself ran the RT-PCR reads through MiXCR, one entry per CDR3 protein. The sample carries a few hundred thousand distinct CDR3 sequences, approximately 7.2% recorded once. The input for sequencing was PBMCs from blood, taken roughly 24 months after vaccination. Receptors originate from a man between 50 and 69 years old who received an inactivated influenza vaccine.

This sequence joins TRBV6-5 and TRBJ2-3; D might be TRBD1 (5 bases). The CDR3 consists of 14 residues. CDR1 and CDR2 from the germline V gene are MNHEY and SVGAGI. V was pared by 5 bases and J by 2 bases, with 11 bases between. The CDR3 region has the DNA TGTGCCAGCAGTCTACAGGAGCCCACAGATACGCAGTATTTT. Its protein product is CASSLQEPTDTQYF.

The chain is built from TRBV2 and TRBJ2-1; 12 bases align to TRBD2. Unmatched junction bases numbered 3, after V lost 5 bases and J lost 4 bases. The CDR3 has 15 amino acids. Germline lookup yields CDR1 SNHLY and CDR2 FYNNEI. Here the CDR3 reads CASSITSGRYNEQFF. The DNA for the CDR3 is TGTGCCAGCAGTATCACTAGCGGGAGGTACAATGAGCAGTTCTTC.

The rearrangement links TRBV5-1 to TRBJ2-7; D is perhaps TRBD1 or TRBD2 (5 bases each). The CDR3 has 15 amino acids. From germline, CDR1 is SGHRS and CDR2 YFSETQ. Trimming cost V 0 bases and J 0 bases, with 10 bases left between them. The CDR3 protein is CASSLAPGLSYEQYF. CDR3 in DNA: TGCGCCAGCAGCTTGGCCCCGGGGCTCTCCTACGAGCAGTACTTC.